This TCR beta chain was captured in a study of cytomegalovirus exposure and HLA in healthy donors. Overall study results and limits: According to the study, roughly 160 TCR beta chains were cytomegalovirus-associated. The tendency of first-cohort TCR clusters to co-occur in the 100 to 150 validation repertoires was identified by a subsequent analysis.

As regards this clone: Antigen: not known.

Germline-derived CDR1 and CDR2 are SGHTA and FQGTGA. The CDR3 consists of 14 residues. V gave up 5 bases and J gave up 5 bases; unmatched junction bases: 6. Repertoires were generated with immunoSEQ multiplex PCR, while TCRdb's copy carries only in-frame clones and drops some. The table has approximately 300,000 clones, 80% to 90% seen once; the top ten hold roughly 0.8%. Sequenced: PBMCs. The V and J genes are TRBV7-3 and TRBJ2-7, with 10 nucleotides matching TRBD1. The receptor was isolated from a woman younger than 35 in good health and CMV-seronegative. The CDR3 DNA follows: TGTGCCAGCAGCATGACAGGGGGCGCCCACGAGCAGTACTTC. It is translated as CASSMTGGAHEQYF.